These T cell receptor beta chains were read from a single sample in a study of T-cell reconstitution after alpha-beta-depleted transplantation in children. MiXCR, run by TCRdb on the PCR reads, gives a single entry per CDR3 protein. The table has around 700,000 distinct CDR3 sequences, around 12% seen once. The sample was PBMCs, taken before TCRalphabeta/CD19-depleted stem cell transplant. These receptors were obtained from a girl aged 2 to 9 with congenital amegakaryocytic thrombocytopenia, due to receive a stem cell transplant. CDR3s include the opening cysteine and the closing phenylalanine or tryptophan. Clone size is stated in some rows and not others, as once, few, many or a class when expanded.

cdr3_length v_call clone_size cdr3_aa
15 TRBV15 few CATSRPRLGEHEQYF
16 TRBV5-1 many CASSPKGVYHNYGYTF
14 TRBV29-1 many CSVGTSGLRETQYF
15 TRBV12-3/TRBV12-4 many CASSNTGGVKNEQFF
17 TRBV14 few CASSQEAGGSSYNEQFF
14 TRBV20-1 - CSARAGGGNTEAFF
12 TRBV10-3 many CAISVRGETQYF
18 TRBV12-3/TRBV12-4 many CASIPVPLPKGTYNEQFF
16 TRBV4-1 - CASSQDEYRADYGYTF
15 TRBV7-6 - CASSLVQGSSDTQYF
14 TRBV29-1 many CSVEVLAGRYEQYF
14 TRBV11-2 - CASTGTGANTEAFF
14 TRBV12-3/TRBV12-4 many CASRMTGGEETQYF
13 TRBV5-1 many CASARGPYYEQYF
14 TRBV20-1 - CSAISGRGANEQFF
14 TRBV29-1 few CSVGDRGWEETQYF
15 TRBV20-1 many CSARVPSGRNNEQFF
13 TRBV7-8 many CASSPTSYYEQYF
17 TRBV12-3/TRBV12-4 - CASSFLGGGQKDYEQYF
18 TRBV6-1 - CASKRPAGVEIDSETQYF
16 TRBV5-8 many CASSFDRGIMNTEAFF
16 TRBV12-3/TRBV12-4 many CASSFDKSGENYGYTF
14 TRBV2 - CASQKRTRQETQYF
15 TRBV7-7 many CASSGSGSLSGELFF
15 TRBV20-1 many CSASGLAPLTGAQYF